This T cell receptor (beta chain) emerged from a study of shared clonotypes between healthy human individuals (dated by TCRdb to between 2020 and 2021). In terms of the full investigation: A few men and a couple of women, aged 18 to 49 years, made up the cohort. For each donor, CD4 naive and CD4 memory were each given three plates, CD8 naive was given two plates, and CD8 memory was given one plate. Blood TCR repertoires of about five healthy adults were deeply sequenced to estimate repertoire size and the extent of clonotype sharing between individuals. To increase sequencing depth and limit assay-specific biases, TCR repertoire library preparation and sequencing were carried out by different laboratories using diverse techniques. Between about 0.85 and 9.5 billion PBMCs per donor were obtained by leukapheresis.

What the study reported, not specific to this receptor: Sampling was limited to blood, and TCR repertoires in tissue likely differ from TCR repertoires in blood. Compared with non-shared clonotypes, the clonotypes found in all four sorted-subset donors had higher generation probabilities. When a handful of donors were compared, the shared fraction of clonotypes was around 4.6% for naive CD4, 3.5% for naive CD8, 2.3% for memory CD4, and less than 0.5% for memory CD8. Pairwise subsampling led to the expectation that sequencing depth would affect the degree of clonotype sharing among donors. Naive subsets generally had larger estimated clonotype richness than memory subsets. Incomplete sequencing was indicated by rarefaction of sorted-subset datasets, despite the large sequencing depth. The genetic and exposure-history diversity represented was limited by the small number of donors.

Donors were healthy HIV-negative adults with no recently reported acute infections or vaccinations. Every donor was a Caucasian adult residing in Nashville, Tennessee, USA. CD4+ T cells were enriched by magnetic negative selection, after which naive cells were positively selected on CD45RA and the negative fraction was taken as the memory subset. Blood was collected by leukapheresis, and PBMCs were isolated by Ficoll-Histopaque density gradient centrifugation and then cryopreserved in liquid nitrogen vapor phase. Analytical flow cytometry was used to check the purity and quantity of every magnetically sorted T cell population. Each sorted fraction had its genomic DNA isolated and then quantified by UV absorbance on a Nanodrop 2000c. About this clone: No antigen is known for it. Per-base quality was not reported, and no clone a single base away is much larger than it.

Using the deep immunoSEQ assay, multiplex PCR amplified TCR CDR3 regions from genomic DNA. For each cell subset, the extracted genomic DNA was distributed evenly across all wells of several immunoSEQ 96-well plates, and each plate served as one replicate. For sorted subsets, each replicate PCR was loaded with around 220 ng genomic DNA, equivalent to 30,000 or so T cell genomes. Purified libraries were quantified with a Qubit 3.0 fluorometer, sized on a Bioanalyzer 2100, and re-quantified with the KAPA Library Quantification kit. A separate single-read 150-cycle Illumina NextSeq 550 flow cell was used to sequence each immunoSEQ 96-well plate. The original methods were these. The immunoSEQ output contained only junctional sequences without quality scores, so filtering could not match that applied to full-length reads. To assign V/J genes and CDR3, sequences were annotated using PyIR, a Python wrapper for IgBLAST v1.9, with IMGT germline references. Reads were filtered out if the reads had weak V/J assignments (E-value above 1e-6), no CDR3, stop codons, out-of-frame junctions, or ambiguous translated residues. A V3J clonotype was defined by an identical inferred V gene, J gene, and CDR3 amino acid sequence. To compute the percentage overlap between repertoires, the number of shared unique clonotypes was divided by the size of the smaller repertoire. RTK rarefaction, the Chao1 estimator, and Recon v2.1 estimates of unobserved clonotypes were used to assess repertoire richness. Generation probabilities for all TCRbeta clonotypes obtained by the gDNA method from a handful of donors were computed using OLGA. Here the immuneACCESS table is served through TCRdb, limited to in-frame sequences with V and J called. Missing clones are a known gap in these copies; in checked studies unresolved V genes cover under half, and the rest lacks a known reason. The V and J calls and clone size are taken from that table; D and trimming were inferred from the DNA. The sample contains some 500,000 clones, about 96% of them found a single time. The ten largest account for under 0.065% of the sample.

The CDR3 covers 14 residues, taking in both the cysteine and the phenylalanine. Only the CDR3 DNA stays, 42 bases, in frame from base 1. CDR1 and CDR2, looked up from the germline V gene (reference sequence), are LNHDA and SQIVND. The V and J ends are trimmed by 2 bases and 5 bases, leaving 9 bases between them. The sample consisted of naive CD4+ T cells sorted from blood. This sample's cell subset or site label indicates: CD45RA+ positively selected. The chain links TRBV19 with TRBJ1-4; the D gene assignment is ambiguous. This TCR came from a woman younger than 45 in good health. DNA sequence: TGTGCCAGTAGTATACAGACTTCAAATGAAAAACTGTTTTTT. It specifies CASSIQTSNEKLFF.